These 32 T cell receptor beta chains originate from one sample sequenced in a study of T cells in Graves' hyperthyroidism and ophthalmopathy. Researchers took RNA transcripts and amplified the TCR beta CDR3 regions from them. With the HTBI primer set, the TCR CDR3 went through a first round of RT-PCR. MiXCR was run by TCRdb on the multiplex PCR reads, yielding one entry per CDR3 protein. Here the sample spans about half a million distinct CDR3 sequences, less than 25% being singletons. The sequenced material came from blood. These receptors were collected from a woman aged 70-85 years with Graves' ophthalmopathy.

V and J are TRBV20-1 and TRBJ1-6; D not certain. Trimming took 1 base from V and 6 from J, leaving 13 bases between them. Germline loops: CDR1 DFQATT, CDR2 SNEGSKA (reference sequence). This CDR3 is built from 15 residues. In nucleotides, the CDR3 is TGCAGTGCTAGAGCCTCAGCGGGTAGTAATTCACCCCTCCACTTT. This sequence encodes CSARASAGSNSPLHF.

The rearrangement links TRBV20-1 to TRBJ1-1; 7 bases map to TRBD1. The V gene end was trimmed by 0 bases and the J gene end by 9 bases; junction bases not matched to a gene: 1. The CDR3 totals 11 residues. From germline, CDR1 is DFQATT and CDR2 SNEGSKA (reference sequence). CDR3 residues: CSAREQGKAFF. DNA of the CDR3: TGCAGTGCTAGAGAACAGGGGAAAGCTTTCTTT.

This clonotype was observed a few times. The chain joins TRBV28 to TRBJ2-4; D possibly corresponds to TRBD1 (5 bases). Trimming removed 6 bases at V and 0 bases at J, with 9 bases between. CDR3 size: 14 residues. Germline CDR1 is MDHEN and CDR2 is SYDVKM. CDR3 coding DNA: TGTGCCAGCAGAAGGGGATTAGCCAAAAACATTCAGTACTTC. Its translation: CASRRGLAKNIQYF.

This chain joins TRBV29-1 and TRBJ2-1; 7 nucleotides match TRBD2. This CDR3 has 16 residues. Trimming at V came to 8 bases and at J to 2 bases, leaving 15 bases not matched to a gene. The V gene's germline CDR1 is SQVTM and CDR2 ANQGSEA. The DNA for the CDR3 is TGCAGCTTCATACGGGGAGGGCTAGCGACCTACAATGAGCAGTTCTTC. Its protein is CSFIRGGLATYNEQFF.

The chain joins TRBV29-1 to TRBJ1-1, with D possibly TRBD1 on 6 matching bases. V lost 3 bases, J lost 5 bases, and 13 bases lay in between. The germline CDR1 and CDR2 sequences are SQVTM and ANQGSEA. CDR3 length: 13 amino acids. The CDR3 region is CSVDGGLQTEAFF. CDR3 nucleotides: TGCAGCGTTGATGGGGGGCTACAGACTGAAGCTTTCTTT.

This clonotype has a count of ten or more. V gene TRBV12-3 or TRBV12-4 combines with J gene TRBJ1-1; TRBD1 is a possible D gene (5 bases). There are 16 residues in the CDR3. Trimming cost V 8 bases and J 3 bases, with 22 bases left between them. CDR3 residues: CASPPTFLGGDTEAFF. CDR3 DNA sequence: TGTGCCAGCCCGCCAACGTTCCTAGGAGGGGACACTGAAGCTTTCTTT.

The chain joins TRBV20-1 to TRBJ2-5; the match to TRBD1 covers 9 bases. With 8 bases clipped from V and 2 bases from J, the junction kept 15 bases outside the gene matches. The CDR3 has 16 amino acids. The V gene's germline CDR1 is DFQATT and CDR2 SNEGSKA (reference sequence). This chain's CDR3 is CSFFFTGGGGQETQYF. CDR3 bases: TGCAGTTTCTTCTTCACAGGGGGCGGGGGTCAAGAGACCCAGTACTTC.

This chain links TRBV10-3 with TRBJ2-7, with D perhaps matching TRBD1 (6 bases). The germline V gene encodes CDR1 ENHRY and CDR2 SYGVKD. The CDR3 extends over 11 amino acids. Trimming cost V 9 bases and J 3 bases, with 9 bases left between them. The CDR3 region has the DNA TGTGCCATGGGGGCGGACTACGAGCAGTACTTC. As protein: CAMGADYEQYF.

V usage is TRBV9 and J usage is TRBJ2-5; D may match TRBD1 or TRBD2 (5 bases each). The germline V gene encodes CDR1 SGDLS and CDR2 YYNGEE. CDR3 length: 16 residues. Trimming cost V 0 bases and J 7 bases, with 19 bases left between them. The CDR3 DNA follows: TGTGCCAGCAGCGTAGAGCCAGGCCCTGGTGGGGGGACCCAGTACTTC. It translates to CASSVEPGPGGGTQYF.

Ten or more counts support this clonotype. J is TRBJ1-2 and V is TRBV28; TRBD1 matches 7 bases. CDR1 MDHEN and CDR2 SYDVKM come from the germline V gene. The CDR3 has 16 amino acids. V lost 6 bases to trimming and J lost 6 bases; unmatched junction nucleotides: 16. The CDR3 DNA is TGTGCCAGCAGCTCTCATCAGGGGCAGGGGGTAAATGGCTACACCTTC. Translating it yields CASSSHQGQGVNGYTF.

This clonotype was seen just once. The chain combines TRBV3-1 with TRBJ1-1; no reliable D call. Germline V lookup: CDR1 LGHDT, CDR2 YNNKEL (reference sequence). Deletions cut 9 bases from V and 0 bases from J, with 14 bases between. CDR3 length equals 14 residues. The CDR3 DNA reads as TGTGCCAGGGGTGGGGTACGGTTGAACACTGAAGCTTTCTTT. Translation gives CARGGVRLNTEAFF. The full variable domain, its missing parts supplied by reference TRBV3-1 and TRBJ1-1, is DTAVSQTPKYLVTQMGNDKSIKCEQNLGHDTMYWYKQDSKKFLKIMFSYNNKELIINETVPNRFSPKSPDKAHLNLHINSLELGDSAVYFCARGGVRLNTEAFFGQGTRLTVV.

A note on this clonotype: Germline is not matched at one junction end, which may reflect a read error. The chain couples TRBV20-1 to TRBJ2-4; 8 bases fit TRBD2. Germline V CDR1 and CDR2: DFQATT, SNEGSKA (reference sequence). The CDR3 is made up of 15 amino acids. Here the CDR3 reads CSARDPGRGGDIQYF. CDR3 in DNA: TGCAGTGCGAGAGACCCAGGCCGGGGGGGAGACATTCAGTACTTC.

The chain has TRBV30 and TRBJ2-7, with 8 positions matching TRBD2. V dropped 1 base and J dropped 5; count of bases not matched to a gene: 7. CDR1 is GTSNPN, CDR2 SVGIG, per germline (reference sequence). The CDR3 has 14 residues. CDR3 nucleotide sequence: TGTGCCTGGAGTGCTGGACTAGCTAACGACGAGCAGTACTTC. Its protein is CAWSAGLANDEQYF.

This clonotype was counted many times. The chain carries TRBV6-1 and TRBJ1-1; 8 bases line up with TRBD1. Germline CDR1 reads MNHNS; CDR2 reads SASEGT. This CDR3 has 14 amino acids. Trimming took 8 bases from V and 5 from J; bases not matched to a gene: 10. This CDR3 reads CASDSRQGRTEAFF. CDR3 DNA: TGTGCCAGCGATAGCCGACAGGGGCGAACTGAAGCTTTCTTT.

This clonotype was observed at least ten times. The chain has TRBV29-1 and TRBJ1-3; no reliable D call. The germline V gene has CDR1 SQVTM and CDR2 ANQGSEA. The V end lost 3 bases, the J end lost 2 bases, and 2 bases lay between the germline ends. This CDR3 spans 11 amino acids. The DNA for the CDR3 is TGCAGCGTTGAGGCTGGAAACACCATATATTTT. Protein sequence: CSVEAGNTIYF.

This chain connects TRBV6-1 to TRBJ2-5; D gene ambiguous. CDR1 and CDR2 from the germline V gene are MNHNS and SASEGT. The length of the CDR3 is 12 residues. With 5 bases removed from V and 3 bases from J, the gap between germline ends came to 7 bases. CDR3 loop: CASSRKKETQYF. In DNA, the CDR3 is TGTGCCAGCAGTCGCAAGAAAGAGACCCAGTACTTC.

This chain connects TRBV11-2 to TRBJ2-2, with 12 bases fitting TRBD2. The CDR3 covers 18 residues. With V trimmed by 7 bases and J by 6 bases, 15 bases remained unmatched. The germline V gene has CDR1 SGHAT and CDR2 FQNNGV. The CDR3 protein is CASTSRTSGTKGAGELFF. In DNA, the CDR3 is TGTGCCAGCACTTCAAGGACTAGCGGGACTAAGGGGGCCGGGGAGCTGTTTTTT.

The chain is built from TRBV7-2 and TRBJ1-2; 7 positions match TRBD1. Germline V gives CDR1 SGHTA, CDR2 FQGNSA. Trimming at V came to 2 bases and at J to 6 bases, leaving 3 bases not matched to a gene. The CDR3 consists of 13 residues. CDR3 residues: CASSLSQGNGYTF. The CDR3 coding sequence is TGTGCCAGCAGCTTATCACAGGGGAATGGCTACACCTTC. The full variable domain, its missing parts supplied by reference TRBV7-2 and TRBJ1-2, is GAGVSQSPSNKVTEKGKDVELRCDPISGHTALYWYRQSLGQGLEFLIYFQGNSAPDKSGLPSDRFSAERTGGSVSTLTIQRTQQEDSAVYLCASSLSQGNGYTFGSGTRLTVV.

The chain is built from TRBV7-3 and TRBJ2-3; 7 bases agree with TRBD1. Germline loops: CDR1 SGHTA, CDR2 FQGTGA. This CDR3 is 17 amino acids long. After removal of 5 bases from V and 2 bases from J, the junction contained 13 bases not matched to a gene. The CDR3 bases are TGTGCCAGCAGCACCGGACCACGGACAGGCTACACAGATACGCAGTATTTT. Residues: CASSTGPRTGYTDTQYF.

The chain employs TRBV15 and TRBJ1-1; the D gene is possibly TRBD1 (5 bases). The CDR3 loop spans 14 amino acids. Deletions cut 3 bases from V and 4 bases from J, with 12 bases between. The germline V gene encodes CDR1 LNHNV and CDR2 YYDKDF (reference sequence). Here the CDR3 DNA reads TGTGCCACCAGCAGCGGGGGGTTGAGCACTGAAGCTTTCTTT. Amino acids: CATSSGGLSTEAFF.

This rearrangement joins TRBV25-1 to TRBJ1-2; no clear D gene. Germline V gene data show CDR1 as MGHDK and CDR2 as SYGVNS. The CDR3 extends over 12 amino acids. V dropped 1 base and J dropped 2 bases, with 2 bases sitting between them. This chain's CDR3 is CASSESNYGYTF. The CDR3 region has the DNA TGTGCCAGCAGTGAATCCAACTATGGCTACACCTTC.

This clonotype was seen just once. The CDR3 nucleotides read TGTGCCAGCAGTACATCGGGAGTAGGGACAGATACGCAGTATTTT. This codes for CASSTSGVGTDTQYF. V usage is TRBV9 and J usage is TRBJ2-3, with D perhaps matching TRBD2 (6 bases). This CDR3 comprises 15 residues. Trimming shortened V by 5 bases and J by 3 bases, and 16 bases separated the two germline ends. The germline V gene encodes CDR1 SGDLS and CDR2 YYNGEE.

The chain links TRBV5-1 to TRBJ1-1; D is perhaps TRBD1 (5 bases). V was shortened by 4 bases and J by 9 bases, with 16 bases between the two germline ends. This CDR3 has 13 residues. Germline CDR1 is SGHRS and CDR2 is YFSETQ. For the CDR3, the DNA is TGCGCCAGCAGCCACGGGACGGGTCCGCAAGCTTTCTTT. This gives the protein CASSHGTGPQAFF. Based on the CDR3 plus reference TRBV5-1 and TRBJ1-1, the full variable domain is KAGVTQTPRYLIKTRGQQVTLSCSPISGHRSVSWYQQTPGQGLQFLFEYFSETQRNKGNFPGRFSGRQFSNSRSEMNVSTLELGDSALYLCASSHGTGPQAFFGQGTRLTVV.

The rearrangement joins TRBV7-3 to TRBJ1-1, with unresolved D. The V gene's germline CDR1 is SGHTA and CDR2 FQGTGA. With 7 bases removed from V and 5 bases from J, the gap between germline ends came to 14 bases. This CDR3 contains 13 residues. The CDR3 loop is CASIASYETEAFF. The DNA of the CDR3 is TGTGCCAGCATTGCGTCGTATGAGACTGAAGCTTTCTTT. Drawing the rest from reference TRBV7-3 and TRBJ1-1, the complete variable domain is GAGVSQTPSNKVTEKGKYVELRCDPISGHTALYWYRQSLGQGPEFLIYFQGTGAADDSGLPNDRFFAVRPEGSVSTLKIQRTERGDSAVYLCASIASYETEAFFGQGTRLTVV.

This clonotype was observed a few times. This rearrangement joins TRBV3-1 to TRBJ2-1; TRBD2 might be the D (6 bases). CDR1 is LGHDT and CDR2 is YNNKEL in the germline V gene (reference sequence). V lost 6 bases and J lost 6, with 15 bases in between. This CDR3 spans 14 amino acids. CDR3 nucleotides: TGTGCCAGCAGGTTACTCGGGGGTTTCAATGAGCAGTTCTTC. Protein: CASRLLGGFNEQFF.

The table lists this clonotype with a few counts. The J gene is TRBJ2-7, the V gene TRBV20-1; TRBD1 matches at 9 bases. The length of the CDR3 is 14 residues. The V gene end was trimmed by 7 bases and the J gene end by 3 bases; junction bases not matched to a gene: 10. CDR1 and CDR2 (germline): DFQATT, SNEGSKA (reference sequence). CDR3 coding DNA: TGCAGTGTACCCGATACAGGGGGCGGCTACGAGCAGTACTTC. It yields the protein CSVPDTGGGYEQYF.

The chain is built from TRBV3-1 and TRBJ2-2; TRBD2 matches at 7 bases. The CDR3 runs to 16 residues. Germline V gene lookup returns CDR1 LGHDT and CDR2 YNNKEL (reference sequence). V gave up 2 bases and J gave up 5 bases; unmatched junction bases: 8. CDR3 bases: TGTGCCAGCAGCCAATTGGCGGGAGTCAGGACCGGGGAGCTGTTTTTT. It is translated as CASSQLAGVRTGELFF.

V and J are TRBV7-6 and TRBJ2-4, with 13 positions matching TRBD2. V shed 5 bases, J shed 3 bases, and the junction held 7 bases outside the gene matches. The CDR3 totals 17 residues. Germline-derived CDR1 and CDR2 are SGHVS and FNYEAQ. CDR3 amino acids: CASSAGLAGASKNIQYF. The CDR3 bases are TGTGCCAGCAGCGCTGGACTAGCGGGAGCAAGCAAAAACATTCAGTACTTC. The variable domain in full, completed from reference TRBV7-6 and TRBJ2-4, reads GAGVSQSPRYKVTKRGQDVALRCDPISGHVSLYWYRQALGQGPEFLTYFNYEAQQDKSGLPNDRFSAERPEGSISTLTIQRTEQRDSAMYRCASSAGLAGASKNIQYFGAGTRLSVL.

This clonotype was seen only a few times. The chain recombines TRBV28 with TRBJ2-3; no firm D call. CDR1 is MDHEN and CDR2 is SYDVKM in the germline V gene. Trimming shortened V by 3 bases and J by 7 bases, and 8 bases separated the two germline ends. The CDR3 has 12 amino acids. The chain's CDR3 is CASSLTLHTQYF. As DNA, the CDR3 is TGTGCCAGCAGTTTGACCCTACATACGCAGTATTTT.

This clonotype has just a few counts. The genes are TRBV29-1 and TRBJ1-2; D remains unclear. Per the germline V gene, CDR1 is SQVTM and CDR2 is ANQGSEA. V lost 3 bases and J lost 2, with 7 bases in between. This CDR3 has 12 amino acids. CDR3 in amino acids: CSVDVFNYGYTF. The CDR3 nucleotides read TGCAGCGTTGATGTATTCAACTATGGCTACACCTTC. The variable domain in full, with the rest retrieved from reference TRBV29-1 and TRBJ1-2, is SAVISQKPSRDICQRGTSLTIQCQVDSQVTMMFWYRQQPGQSLTLIATANQGSEATYESGFVIDKFPISRPNLTFSTLTVSNMSPEDSSIYLCSVDVFNYGYTFGSGTRLTVV.

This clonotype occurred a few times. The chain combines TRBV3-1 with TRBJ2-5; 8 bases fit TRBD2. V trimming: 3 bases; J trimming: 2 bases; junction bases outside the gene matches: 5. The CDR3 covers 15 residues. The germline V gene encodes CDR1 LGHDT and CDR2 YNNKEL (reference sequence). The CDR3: CASSQMAGGQETQYF. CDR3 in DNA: TGTGCCAGCAGCCAGATGGCGGGAGGTCAAGAGACCCAGTACTTC.

The CDR3 region has the DNA TGTGCCTGGAGTGGGGGCGGAGAAGAGACCCAGTACTTC. Translation: CAWSGGGEETQYF. The chain couples TRBV30 to TRBJ2-5, with D tentatively TRBD1 (5 bases). Deletions cut 1 base from V and 3 bases from J, with 9 bases between. The CDR3 runs 13 residues. From germline, CDR1 is GTSNPN and CDR2 SVGIG (reference sequence).